This T cell receptor (beta chain) was documented in a study of T cell responses to AZD1222 COVID-19 vaccine. General study findings and limits: An increase in Spike-specific TCR breadth and depth was observed after two AZD1222 doses. Every sample of the repertoires postdated the peak T cell response. As reported, nearly half of all spike-specific TCRs target variant regions that are unmutated.

With respect to this clone: What it binds is not known.

Sequencing was performed with immunoSEQ multiplex PCR; in TCRdb, only in-frame clones are kept and a portion is missing. The sample lists 140,000 to 150,000 clones, roughly 92% occurring once. Germline loops: CDR1 MDHEN, CDR2 SYDVKM. V lost 5 bases to trimming and J lost 6 bases, with 19 bases between them. This CDR3 contains 16 residues. The receptor was isolated from an adult in good health. The chain joins TRBV28 to TRBJ2-2, with D possibly TRBD2 on 6 matching bases. This specimen was peripheral blood, taken on day 0 of AZD1222 vaccination. The CDR3 here is CASSLNRRGLPGELFF. CDR3 nucleotides: TGTGCCAGCAGTCTAAACCGGCGGGGCTTACCCGGGGAGCTGTTTTTT.